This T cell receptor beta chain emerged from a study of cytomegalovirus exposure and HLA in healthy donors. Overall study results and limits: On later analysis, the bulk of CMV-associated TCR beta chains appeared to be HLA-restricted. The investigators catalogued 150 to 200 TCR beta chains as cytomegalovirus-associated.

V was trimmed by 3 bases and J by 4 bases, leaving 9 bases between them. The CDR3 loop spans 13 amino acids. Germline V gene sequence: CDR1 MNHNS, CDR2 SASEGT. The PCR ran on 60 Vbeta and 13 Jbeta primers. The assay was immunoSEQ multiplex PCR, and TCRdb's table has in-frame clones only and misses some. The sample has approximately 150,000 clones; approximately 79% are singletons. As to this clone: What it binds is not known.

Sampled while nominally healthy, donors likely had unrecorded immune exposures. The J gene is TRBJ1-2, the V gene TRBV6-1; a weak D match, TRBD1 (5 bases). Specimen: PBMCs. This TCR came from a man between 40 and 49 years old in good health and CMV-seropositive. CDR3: CASSDREAYGYTF. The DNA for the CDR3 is TGTGCCAGCAGTGACAGGGAAGCCTATGGCTACACCTTC.